Detailed here is one T cell receptor (beta chain). These data belong to a study of blood T cell repertoires in COVID-19. Method: immunoSEQ multiplex PCR; TCRdb's copy keeps in-frame clones and lacks some. The sample shows approximately 200,000 clones, approximately 84% of them seen only once. The ends were cut back, 1 base at V and 6 bases at J, with 13 bases in the middle. The germline V gene encodes CDR1 SEHNR and CDR2 FQNEAQ (reference sequence). CDR3 length equals 14 residues. The rearrangement uses TRBV7-9 and TRBJ2-7; the D gene is possibly TRBD1 (6 bases). The clonotype comes from a man between 45 and 60 years old with acute or convalescent COVID-19. Sample: peripheral blood. Here the CDR3 DNA reads TGTGCCAGCAGCTTAGGGGCCCAGGGGAGCGAGCAGTACTTC. Its translation: CASSLGAQGSEQYF.